This entry features one TCR beta chain sequence. What antigen it recognizes has not been identified. This entry belongs to a study of synovial regulatory T cells in juvenile arthritis (dated by TCRdb to between 2015 and 2016). Regarding the research as a whole: Of the sequenced patients, over 5 received methotrexate, one received methotrexate plus infliximab, three were therapy-naive, and one had no treatment information. TCR repertoire comparisons included Treg and Teff subsets from under 14 JIA patients with active disease. TCRbeta CDR3 repertoires of blood iaTreg cells, other blood Treg cells and synovial fluid Treg cells from matched patient samples were compared in the study. Effector T cell subsets from the study cohort were also sequenced for comparisons, but the Treg dataset by itself includes only blood Treg cells and synovial fluid Treg cells.

TCR repertoires were obtained from some eleven juvenile idiopathic arthritis patients with active disease who had not reached inactive disease, of whom 3 were polyarticular and 8 were oligoarticular. The TCR-sequenced patients had a median age of approximately 10 years (range about 2.3-25) and median disease duration of around seven years (range 0.2-19.1). The samples used for TCR repertoire analysis were collected at two centres in Italy. Peripheral blood mononuclear cells were isolated using a Histopaque-1077 density gradient and were cryopreserved in 90% FCS with about 10% DMSO. Reading the germline V gene gives CDR1 SGHDT and CDR2 YYEEEE. The CDR3 measures 12 amino acids from cysteine to phenylalanine. No DNA accompanies this entry. Library preparation was by the immunoSEQ multiplex PCR assay. Adaptive Biotechnologies carried out the TCRbeta CDR3 sequencing. On the study's bioinformatics: To assess repertoire similarity, the researchers used the Chao-modified Jaccard index along with median clonotype overlap taken from 200 random subsamples at equal sample size. Similarity analyses were performed using either productive nucleotide sequences or in silico-translated amino acid sequences. Hierarchical clustering with single linkage and t-SNE based on Chao-modified Jaccard distances were used to compare repertoires. Repertoire diversity was measured with the Renyi index after sample size normalisation across a range of alpha values. TCRdb holds this immuneACCESS table with in-frame rearrangements only. Some clones are missing; in checked studies, unresolved V genes explain under half, and the rest has no known cause. That table gives V, J and clone size, and the DNA gave D and trimming. The sample's records list approximately 6,400 clones. Clones ranked in the top ten supply 0.55% to 0.7% of the sample.

What the research found in general, with its limitations: Across patients, iaTreg TCR repertoires were largely private and overlapped partially with synovial Teff repertoires and blood CPL repertoires. TCR diversity was lower in blood iaTreg cells than in other blood Treg cells, which is consistent with antigen-driven expansion. More CDR3 sequences were shared by synovial Treg cells with iaTreg cells than with other blood Treg cells, and a closer relation was confirmed by Chao-Jaccard similarity.

The sequencing input was Treg cells from blood. In the paper's terms, the cell subset or site label means: remaining (HLA-DR-negative) circulating blood Treg cells. This receptor chain uses TRBV5-6 and TRBJ1-1; as DNA is missing, the TRBD1 call by TCRdb cannot be tested. The source is a donor younger than 30 with juvenile idiopathic arthritis. CDR3 region: CASSLPIGGAFF. Extended through the reference TRBV5-6 and TRBJ1-1 proteins, this CDR3 yields the full variable domain: DAGVTQSPTHLIKTRGQQVTLRCSPKSGHDTVSWYQQALGQGPQFIFQYYEEEERQRGNFPDRFSGHQFPNYSSELNVNALLLGDSALYLCASSLPIGGAFFGQGTRLTVV.